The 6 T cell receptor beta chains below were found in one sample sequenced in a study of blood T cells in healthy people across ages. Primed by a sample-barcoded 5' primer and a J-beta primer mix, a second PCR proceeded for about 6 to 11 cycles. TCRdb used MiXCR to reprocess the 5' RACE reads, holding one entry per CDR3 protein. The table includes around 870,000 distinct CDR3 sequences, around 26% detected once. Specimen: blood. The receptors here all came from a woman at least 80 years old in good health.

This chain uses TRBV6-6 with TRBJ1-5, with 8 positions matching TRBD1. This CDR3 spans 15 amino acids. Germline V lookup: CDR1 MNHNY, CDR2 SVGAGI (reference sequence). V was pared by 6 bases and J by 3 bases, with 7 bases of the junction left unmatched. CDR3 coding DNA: TGTGCCAGCAGGGGGACAGGAGAATTCAATCAGCCCCAGCATTTT. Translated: CASRGTGEFNQPQHF.

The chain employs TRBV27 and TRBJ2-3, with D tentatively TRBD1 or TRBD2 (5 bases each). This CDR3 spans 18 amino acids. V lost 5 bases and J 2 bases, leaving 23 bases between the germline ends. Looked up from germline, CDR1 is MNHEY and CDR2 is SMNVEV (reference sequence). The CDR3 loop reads CASSLIRDPLGFTDTQYF. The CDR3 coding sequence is TGTGCCAGCAGTCTCATCCGGGACCCTCTAGGATTCACAGATACGCAGTATTTT.

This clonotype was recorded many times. The DNA of the CDR3 is TGCGCCAGCAGCGAACCGGGACTAGCTTACAATGAGCAGTTCTTC. This sequence encodes CASSEPGLAYNEQFF. The V and J genes are TRBV5-1 and TRBJ2-1, with 9 bases matching TRBD2. CDR3 length equals 15 residues. Germline assignment: CDR1 SGHRS and CDR2 YFSETQ. V was pared by 4 bases and J by 4 bases, with 6 bases of the junction left unmatched. Based on the CDR3 plus reference TRBV5-1 and TRBJ2-1, the full variable domain is KAGVTQTPRYLIKTRGQQVTLSCSPISGHRSVSWYQQTPGQGLQFLFEYFSETQRNKGNFPGRFSGRQFSNSRSEMNVSTLELGDSALYLCASSEPGLAYNEQFFGPGTRLTVL.

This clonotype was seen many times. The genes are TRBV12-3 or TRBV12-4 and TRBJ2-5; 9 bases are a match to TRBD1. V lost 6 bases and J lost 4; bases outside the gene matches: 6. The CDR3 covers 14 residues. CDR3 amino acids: CASRDNRGPETQYF. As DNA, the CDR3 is TGTGCCAGCAGAGACAACAGGGGGCCAGAGACCCAGTACTTC.

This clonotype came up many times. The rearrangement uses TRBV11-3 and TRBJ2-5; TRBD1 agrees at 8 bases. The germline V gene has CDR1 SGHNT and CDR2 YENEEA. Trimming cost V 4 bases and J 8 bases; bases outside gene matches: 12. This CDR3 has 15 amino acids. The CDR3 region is CASSSSGTGRATQYF. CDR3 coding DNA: TGTGCCAGCAGCTCCTCCGGGACAGGAAGGGCCACCCAGTACTTC.

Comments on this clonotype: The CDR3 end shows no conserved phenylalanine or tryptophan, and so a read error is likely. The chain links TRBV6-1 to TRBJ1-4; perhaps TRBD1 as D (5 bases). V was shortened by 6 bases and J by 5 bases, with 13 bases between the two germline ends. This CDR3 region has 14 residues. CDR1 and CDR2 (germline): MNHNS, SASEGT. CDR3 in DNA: TGTGCCAGCAGCCCCCGGGGGGGGAATGAAAAACTGTTTTTG. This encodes CASSPRGGNEKLFL.